Listed here are 27 T cell receptor beta chains from one sample, sequenced in a study of T-cell reconstitution after alpha-beta-depleted transplantation in children. Unique molecular identifiers were used to barcode this TCRbeta library. TCRdb re-called the PCR reads through MiXCR, storing one row per CDR3 protein. The sample lists 200,000 to 250,000 distinct CDR3 sequences; 9.5% to 13% were seen once. This specimen consisted of PBMCs, obtained before TCRalphabeta/CD19-depleted stem cell transplant. Receptor source: a child under two years old with acute myeloid leukemia, due to receive a stem cell transplant.

About this clonotype itself: A much more abundant neighbour one base away suggests this may be a read error. The chain links TRBV6-2 or TRBV6-3 to TRBJ2-7, with D maybe TRBD1 (6 bases). Looked up from germline, CDR1 is MNHEY and CDR2 is SVGEGT. The CDR3 covers 14 residues. In DNA form, the CDR3 reads TGTGCCAGCAGTTCTCCAGGGGCCTCCTACGAGCAGTGCTTC. Its protein is CASSSPGASYEQCF.

This clonotype turned up a few times. The chain uses TRBV7-6 and TRBJ1-6, with no clear D. CDR3 length equals 13 residues. The V gene's germline CDR1 is SGHVS and CDR2 FNYEAQ. V was trimmed by 8 bases and J by 8 bases, leaving 13 bases between them. CDR3 in amino acids: CASSSMVDSPLHF. The CDR3 DNA reads as TGTGCCAGCTCGAGTATGGTCGATTCACCCCTCCACTTT.

This clonotype was found many times. V is TRBV28 and J is TRBJ1-2; D is unresolved. In germline, CDR1 is MDHEN, CDR2 SYDVKM. V lost 6 bases to trimming and J lost 5 bases, with 10 bases between them. The length of the CDR3 is 12 residues. The CDR3 loop is CASSLQEYGYTF. The CDR3 DNA reads as TGTGCCAGCAGCCTACAAGAATATGGCTACACCTTC.

Ten or more counts support this clonotype. The rearrangement joins TRBV7-2 to TRBJ2-3; 7 bases are shared with TRBD2. Germline lookup yields CDR1 SGHTA and CDR2 FQGNSA. V gave up 5 bases and J gave up 0 bases; unmatched junction bases: 8. The CDR3 is made up of 16 amino acids. CDR3 sequence (DNA): TGTGCCAGCAGCCGGTTCGGGACTAAAAGCACAGATACGCAGTATTTT. Translation: CASSRFGTKSTDTQYF.

The sample holds many counts of this clonotype. The chain is built from TRBV12-3 or TRBV12-4 and TRBJ2-5, with unresolved D. Trimming removed 3 bases from V and 2 bases from J, with 4 bases in between. This CDR3 spans 12 amino acids. This CDR3 is CASSFFQETQYF. CDR3 nucleotide sequence: TGTGCCAGCAGTTTCTTTCAAGAGACCCAGTACTTC.

Ten or more counts support this clonotype. The CDR3 reads CASSIRPGLGGNEQFF. CDR3 sequence (DNA): TGCGCCAGCAGCATTCGGCCGGGACTAGGTGGCAATGAGCAGTTCTTC. The rearrangement links TRBV5-1 to TRBJ2-1, with 8 positions matching TRBD2. CDR1 is SGHRS, CDR2 YFSETQ, per germline. The CDR3 covers 16 residues. With V trimmed by 4 bases and J by 6 bases, 12 bases remained unmatched.

In its sample, this clonotype was seen many times. The V gene is TRBV20-1, the J gene TRBJ2-3, with 9 positions matching TRBD2. The CDR3 length is 14 residues. The V gene end was trimmed by 2 bases and the J gene end by 0 bases; junction bases not matched to a gene: 0. Germline V CDR1 and CDR2: DFQATT, SNEGSKA (reference sequence). CDR3 bases: TGCAGTGCTAGAACTAGCGGGAGCACAGATACGCAGTATTTT. This codes for CSARTSGSTDTQYF.

This clonotype occurred many times. This sequence joins TRBV13 and TRBJ1-1; 7 bases fit TRBD1. The ends lost 0 bases at V and 2 bases at J; junction bases unmatched: 9. The CDR3 spans 17 residues. In germline, CDR1 is PRHDT, CDR2 FYEKMQ (reference sequence). This CDR3 reads CASSLGSWDSLNTEAFF. The CDR3 DNA follows: TGTGCCAGCAGCTTAGGAAGTTGGGACAGCCTTAACACTGAAGCTTTCTTT. The full variable domain, completed using reference TRBV13 and TRBJ1-1, is AAGVIQSPRHLIKEKRETATLKCYPIPRHDTVYWYQQGPGQDPQFLISFYEKMQSDKGSIPDRFSAQQFSDYHSELNMSSLELGDSALYFCASSLGSWDSLNTEAFFGQGTRLTVV.

As concerns this clonotype: This sequence may be a read error, since a much larger clone differs from it by one base. The chain has TRBV29-1 and TRBJ2-5; 7 nucleotides align to TRBD2. The CDR3 runs 14 residues. Per the germline V gene, CDR1 is SQVTM and CDR2 is ANQGSEA. The CDR3, as DNA: TGCAGCGTGCTCTTCCCGCGGGTGCGGGAGATCCAGTACTTC. Its protein product is CSVLFPRVREIQYF.

In this sample, this clonotype turned up many times. This rearrangement joins TRBV11-2 to TRBJ2-7, with 8 bases that match TRBD1. The CDR3 loop spans 14 amino acids. J was trimmed by 0 bases and V by 7 bases; bases with no gene match: 5. Germline lookup yields CDR1 SGHAT and CDR2 FQNNGV. For the CDR3, the DNA is TGTGCCAGCACCTCAGGGGGCGCCTCCTACGAGCAGTACTTC. Translated: CASTSGGASYEQYF.

In this sample, this clonotype turned up many times. J is TRBJ2-2 and V is TRBV18; D is unresolved. This CDR3 is built from 17 residues. CDR1 KGHSH and CDR2 LQKENI come from the germline V gene. V dropped 2 bases and J dropped 0 bases, with 13 bases sitting between them. CDR3: CASSPISAAANTGELFF. In nucleotides, the CDR3 is TGTGCCAGCTCACCAATCTCAGCAGCTGCGAACACCGGGGAGCTGTTTTTT.

This clonotype appeared many times. The chain recombines TRBV29-1 with TRBJ2-3; D remains unclear. V lost 4 bases to trimming and J lost 0 bases, with 14 bases between them. The CDR3 covers 15 residues. Per the germline V gene, CDR1 is SQVTM and CDR2 is ANQGSEA. CDR3 bases: TGCAGCGTTGTCAGGCGGACCCCTAGCACAGATACGCAGTATTTT. This sequence encodes CSVVRRTPSTDTQYF.

This clonotype was counted many times. This chain joins TRBV5-1 and TRBJ2-3, with TRBD2 matching over 9 bases. The CDR3 length is 15 residues. The germline V gene encodes CDR1 SGHRS and CDR2 YFSETQ. V dropped 3 bases and J dropped 3; count of bases not matched to a gene: 5. The CDR3: CASSYSGRGTDTQYF. The CDR3 DNA is TGCGCCAGCAGCTATAGCGGGAGAGGTACAGATACGCAGTATTTT.

This clonotype was counted only a few times. This chain uses TRBV6-2 or TRBV6-3 with TRBJ2-3, with a tentative D call TRBD2 (5 bases). The CDR3 loop spans 14 amino acids. Germline CDR1 and CDR2: MNHEY and SVGEGT. Trimming removed 6 bases at V and 2 bases at J, with 12 bases between. CDR3 protein: CASRRAGDTDTQYF. The CDR3 nucleotides read TGTGCCAGCAGGCGGGCCGGTGACACAGATACGCAGTATTTT.

This rearrangement joins TRBV5-1 to TRBJ2-7, with TRBD2 matching 9 bases. In germline, CDR1 is SGHRS, CDR2 YFSETQ. The length of the CDR3 is 17 residues. The J segment lost 5 bases and the V segment lost 5 bases, leaving 17 bases of the junction unmatched. The CDR3 is CASSRSFGTSRRHEQYF. The CDR3 bases are TGCGCCAGCAGTAGGTCGTTCGGGACTAGCAGGAGGCACGAGCAGTACTTC.

This clonotype was detected ten times or more. The chain recombines TRBV20-1 with TRBJ2-2; possibly TRBD2 for D (5 bases). This CDR3 region has 13 residues. Germline-derived CDR1 and CDR2 are DFQATT and SNEGSKA (reference sequence). Trimming took 6 bases from V and 1 from J, leaving 9 bases between them. Here the CDR3 DNA reads TGCAGTGCAACCGGACTGAACACCGGGGAGCTGTTTTTT. It specifies CSATGLNTGELFF.

This clonotype was counted many times. The chain carries TRBV5-6 and TRBJ1-6; a possible D gene is TRBD1 (6 bases). V gave up 2 bases and J gave up 7 bases, with 16 bases separating them. This CDR3 is built from 16 residues. Germline V gives CDR1 SGHDT, CDR2 YYEEEE. In DNA, the CDR3 is TGTGCCAGCAGCTTTTCCCCGGGACAACGAAATTCACCCCTCCACTTT. Its translation: CASSFSPGQRNSPLHF.

The CDR3: CAIGDYNEQFF. The DNA of the CDR3 is TGTGCCATCGGCGACTACAATGAGCAGTTCTTC. The chain carries TRBV10-3 and TRBJ2-1; no definite D call. The V gene's germline CDR1 is ENHRY and CDR2 SYGVKD. Trimming cost V 8 bases and J 3 bases, with 5 bases left between them. The CDR3 length is 11 residues.

The sample holds many counts of this clonotype. The chain recombines TRBV12-3 or TRBV12-4 with TRBJ2-3; unclear D gene. Trimming left V 3 bases short and J 0 bases short, with 4 bases between. This CDR3 comprises 13 residues. The CDR3 loop is CASSFGSTDTQYF. The CDR3 region has the DNA TGTGCCAGCAGTTTCGGGAGCACAGATACGCAGTATTTT.

The chain has TRBV7-2 and TRBJ2-1, with D possibly called TRBD1 or TRBD2 (5 bases each). Germline CDR1 and CDR2: SGHTA and FQGNSA. Between the trimmed V and J ends, which lost 2 bases and 5 bases, there was a span of 10 bases. The CDR3 sequence is 14 residues long. The CDR3: CASSLRQRNNEQFF. The CDR3, as DNA: TGTGCCAGCAGCTTACGACAGCGGAACAATGAGCAGTTCTTC.

This clonotype was recorded many times. This chain links TRBV7-2 with TRBJ2-1; 9 positions match TRBD2. The CDR3 extends over 17 amino acids. V lost 0 bases, J lost 9 bases, and 12 bases stayed unmatched. Germline CDR1 reads SGHTA; CDR2 reads FQGNSA. CDR3 DNA: TGTGCCAGCAGCTTAGCGCATCGCGGGAGGGCCCAGGGTGAGCAGTTCTTC. Residues: CASSLAHRGRAQGEQFF.

This clonotype has a count of ten or more. The chain joins TRBV28 to TRBJ2-7, with a tentative D call TRBD2 (6 bases). The CDR3 loop spans 12 amino acids. V was cut by 4 bases and J by 3 bases, with 7 bases left in between. Germline CDR1 reads MDHEN; CDR2 reads SYDVKM. This CDR3 reads CASSWGDYEQYF. In nucleotides, the CDR3 is TGTGCCAGCAGTTGGGGGGACTACGAGCAGTACTTC. Full variable domain (remainder filled in from reference TRBV28 and TRBJ2-7): DVKVTQSSRYLVKRTGEKVFLECVQDMDHENMFWYRQDPGLGLRLIYFSYDVKMKEKGDIPEGYSVSREKKERFSLILESASTNQTSMYLCASSWGDYEQYFGPGTRLTVT.

This clonotype was detected ten times or more. This chain connects TRBV30 to TRBJ2-6; 11 bases line up with TRBD1. Germline V gene lookup returns CDR1 GTSNPN and CDR2 SVGIG (reference sequence). The CDR3 has 18 residues. The V segment lost 8 bases and the J segment 0 bases; nucleotides outside the gene matches: 12. CDR3 sequence reads: CAGRPGTGGLSGANVLTF. CDR3 bases: TGTGCCGGACGACCTGGGACAGGGGGTCTCTCTGGGGCCAACGTCCTGACTTTC.

This clonotype has at least ten counts. V usage is TRBV15 and J usage is TRBJ2-1; D is unresolved. V lost 0 bases to trimming and J lost 7 bases, with 4 bases between them. Germline assignment: CDR1 LNHNV and CDR2 YYDKDF (reference sequence). CDR3 length: 12 amino acids. The CDR3 loop is CATSRDMNEQFF. CDR3 DNA: TGTGCCACCAGCAGAGATATGAATGAGCAGTTCTTC.

In its sample, this clonotype was seen many times. The chain is built from TRBV28 and TRBJ2-7; no definite D call. There are 12 residues in the CDR3. CDR1 and CDR2 (germline): MDHEN, SYDVKM. Trimming pared 4 bases from V and 7 bases from J, leaving 11 bases between. This CDR3 is CASSSPVWEQYF. Written as DNA, the CDR3 is TGTGCCAGCAGTTCCCCTGTTTGGGAGCAGTACTTC. The full variable domain, completed using reference TRBV28 and TRBJ2-7, is DVKVTQSSRYLVKRTGEKVFLECVQDMDHENMFWYRQDPGLGLRLIYFSYDVKMKEKGDIPEGYSVSREKKERFSLILESASTNQTSMYLCASSSPVWEQYFGPGTRLTVT.

This clonotype was counted ten times or more. The V gene is TRBV28, the J gene TRBJ1-2; D is ambiguous. The V end was cut by 3 bases, the J end by 8 bases, with 7 bases between. Germline-derived CDR1 and CDR2 are MDHEN and SYDVKM. CDR3 size: 11 residues. The CDR3 sequence is CASSFRLGYTF. CDR3 bases: TGTGCCAGCAGTTTTCGCCTAGGCTACACCTTC.

The sample holds many counts of this clonotype. The chain joins TRBV5-1 to TRBJ1-1; no reliable D call. Germline V CDR1 and CDR2: SGHRS, YFSETQ. Trimming removed 0 bases at V and 8 bases at J, with 17 bases between. The CDR3 has 15 amino acids. The CDR3 DNA sequence: TGCGCCAGCAGCTTGGCCTGGAAGGGATGGGCCGAAGCTTTCTTT. Translated, it gives CASSLAWKGWAEAFF.